The 27 T cell receptor beta chains in this list originate from one sample, sequenced in a study of CD8+CD57+ T cells in acquired aplastic anemia. CDR3 and TCR beta VDJ profiling relied on genomic DNA as the template. TCRdb itself ran the reads through MiXCR, one entry per CDR3 protein. The table shows hundreds of thousands of distinct CDR3 sequences, with more than 25% occurring only once. It was patients with CD8+CD57+ cell expansion by flow cytometry who were chosen for sequencing. The specimen was sorted CD4+, CD8+, or CD8+CD57+ T cells (not recorded which) from PBMCs. The receptors stem from a human donor with aplastic anemia.

V is TRBV3-1 and J is TRBJ2-5; D may be TRBD1 or TRBD2 (5 bases each). V lost 5 bases, J lost 1 base, and 11 bases lay in between. The CDR3 is 14 amino acids. Germline CDR1 LGHDT, CDR2 YNNKEL (reference sequence). CDR3 nucleotides: TGTGCCAGCAGCATACGGGACCTCCAAGAGACCCAGTACTTC. Protein product: CASSIRDLQETQYF.

This rearrangement joins TRBV12-3 or TRBV12-4 to TRBJ2-3; D remains ambiguous. Between the trimmed V and J ends, which lost 4 bases and 0 bases, there was a span of 11 bases. The CDR3 has 15 amino acids. CDR3 protein: CASSYPLRSTDTQYF. Written as DNA, the CDR3 is TGTGCCAGCAGTTACCCCTTGCGCAGCACAGATACGCAGTATTTT.

With respect to this clonotype: It is likely a read error, because the conserved phenylalanine at the end of the CDR3 is missing. The chain couples TRBV25-1 to TRBJ1-6; D not certain. Germline V lookup: CDR1 MGHDK, CDR2 SYGVNS. V dropped 5 bases and J dropped 9 bases, with 29 bases sitting between them. The CDR3 loop spans 19 amino acids. The CDR3 loop reads CASSSLGSSDRNGISPLHS. CDR3 nucleotide sequence: TGTGCCAGCAGTTCACTCGGGTCAAGTGACCGGAACGGGATTTCACCCCTCCACTCT.

The rearrangement links TRBV20-1 to TRBJ2-1, with TRBD2 matching over 10 bases. The germline V gene has CDR1 DFQATT and CDR2 SNEGSKA (reference sequence). This CDR3 has 13 amino acids. The junction had 2 bases not matched to a gene; V was cut back by 5 bases and J by 4 bases. CDR3 sequence: CSAGSGGYNEQFF. CDR3 coding DNA: TGCAGTGCTGGTAGCGGGGGGTACAATGAGCAGTTCTTC.

The rearrangement joins TRBV28 to TRBJ1-5; D not resolved. CDR3 length equals 12 residues. Trimming took off 6 bases at V and 5 bases at J, with 8 bases between the two ends. CDR1 is MDHEN and CDR2 is SYDVKM in the germline V gene. CDR3 residues: CASRSRDQPQHF. The DNA of the CDR3 is TGTGCCAGCAGAAGTAGGGATCAGCCCCAGCATTTT. Full variable domain (rest looked up from reference TRBV28 and TRBJ1-5): DVKVTQSSRYLVKRTGEKVFLECVQDMDHENMFWYRQDPGLGLRLIYFSYDVKMKEKGDIPEGYSVSREKKERFSLILESASTNQTSMYLCASRSRDQPQHFGDGTRLSIL.

This clonotype was observed at least ten times. V gene TRBV19 combines with J gene TRBJ1-2; possibly TRBD1 for D (6 bases). The germline CDR1 and CDR2 sequences are LNHDA and SQIVND (reference sequence). The CDR3 loop spans 14 amino acids. The V and J ends lost 7 bases and 8 bases respectively, with 20 bases between them. The DNA for the CDR3 is TGTGCCAGTATCACCCGGTCGGGGGCAGGCGGCTACACCTTC. Its protein product is CASITRSGAGGYTF.

The genes are TRBV10-3 and TRBJ1-5; D possibly corresponds to TRBD1 (6 bases). Germline values: CDR1 ENHRY, CDR2 SYGVKD. V was shortened by 10 bases and J by 3 bases, with 22 bases between the two germline ends. This CDR3 contains 16 residues. CDR3 region: CATNSPGQVYNQPQHF. As DNA, the CDR3 is TGTGCCACCAACTCACCGGGACAAGTCTACAATCAGCCCCAGCATTTT.

This clonotype has at least ten counts. The chain is built from TRBV2 and TRBJ1-3, with D tentatively TRBD1 (5 bases). Trimming removed 3 bases at V and 8 bases at J, with 11 bases between. The germline CDR1 and CDR2 sequences are SNHLY and FYNNEI. The CDR3 spans 13 residues. The CDR3 DNA is TGTGCCAGCAGTGATGGTAGGGGAGACACCATATATTTT. It is translated as CASSDGRGDTIYF.

This sequence joins TRBV10-3 and TRBJ1-1; 8 bases match TRBD1. The CDR3 loop spans 16 amino acids. Germline trimming cut 6 bases from V and 3 bases from J; bases unmatched to any gene: 12. CDR1 ENHRY and CDR2 SYGVKD come from the germline V gene. In DNA, the CDR3 is TGTGCCATCAGAGACGGGACAGGAGTTGGTTACACTGAAGCTTTCTTT. Amino acids: CAIRDGTGVGYTEAFF.

Many counts were recorded for this clonotype. V and J are TRBV15 and TRBJ1-2, with 8 bases identical to TRBD1. CDR3 length: 15 amino acids. V trimming: 2 bases; J trimming: 8 bases; junction bases outside the gene matches: 10. Germline loops: CDR1 LNHNV, CDR2 YYDKDF (reference sequence). The CDR3 loop is CATSRIGQGMGGYTF. In nucleotides, the CDR3 is TGTGCCACCAGCAGAATCGGACAGGGTATGGGCGGCTACACCTTC. Full variable domain (outside the CDR3, taken from reference TRBV15 and TRBJ1-2): DAMVIQNPRYQVTQFGKPVTLSCSQTLNHNVMYWYQQKSSQAPKLLFHYYDKDFNNEADTPDNFQSRRPNTSFCFLDIRSPGLGDTAMYLCATSRIGQGMGGYTFGSGTRLTVV.

V is TRBV2 and J is TRBJ2-3, with D tentatively TRBD2 (6 bases). V was pared by 6 bases and J by 5 bases, with 9 bases between. CDR3 length: 12 amino acids. Per germline, CDR1 SNHLY and CDR2 FYNNEI. CDR3 sequence: CASREGRDTQYF. The CDR3 DNA reads TGTGCCAGCAGGGAGGGAAGAGATACGCAGTATTTT.

This clonotype was counted between two and nine times. This sequence joins TRBV7-9 and TRBJ1-1, with D uncertain. Per the germline V gene, CDR1 is SEHNR and CDR2 is FQNEAQ (reference sequence). Between the trimmed V and J ends, which lost 2 bases and 0 bases, there was a span of 13 bases. The CDR3 length is 16 residues. CDR3 bases: TGTGCCAGCAGCTTAATAGGAGGTCAGATGAACACTGAAGCTTTCTTT. It specifies CASSLIGGQMNTEAFF.

This clonotype was recorded many times. One end of the junction varies from germline; a read error may be responsible. The chain has TRBV2 and TRBJ1-5; D may be TRBD1 (6 bases). Germline V gives CDR1 SNHLY, CDR2 FYNNEI. The CDR3 is 13 amino acids. CDR3 amino acids: CAGRTVLNQPQHF. The CDR3 DNA sequence: TGTGCCGGCAGGACAGTCCTTAATCAGCCCCAGCATTTT.

On this clonotype itself: At one of its ends the junction is not consistent with the germline gene, which may arise from a read error. The genes are TRBV10-3 and TRBJ2-3, with 12 bases lining up with TRBD2. There are 15 residues in the CDR3. Germline lookup yields CDR1 ENHRY and CDR2 SYGVKD. The CDR3 reads CAIRKPSGRANEQYF. Written as DNA, the CDR3 is TGTGCCATCAGAAAGCCTAGCGGGAGGGCCAATGAGCAGTATTTC.

The chain combines TRBV20-1 with TRBJ2-2, with 7 bases identical to TRBD1. The CDR3 is made up of 15 amino acids. V lost 2 bases, J lost 0 bases, and 3 bases stayed unmatched. Looked up from germline, CDR1 is DFQATT and CDR2 is SNEGSKA (reference sequence). Written as DNA, the CDR3 is TGCAGTGCTAGACCCGGGACAGCGAACACCGGGGAGCTGTTTTTT. Translated: CSARPGTANTGELFF.

There are a few counts of this clonotype. V and J are TRBV11-3 and TRBJ2-5; D perhaps matches TRBD1 (6 bases). This CDR3 comprises 13 residues. Germline assignment: CDR1 SGHNT and CDR2 YENEEA. The V end lost 5 bases, the J end lost 5 bases, and 12 bases lay between the germline ends. The CDR3, as DNA: TGTGCCAGCAGCGGTTTTGGGGGCGAGACCCAGTACTTC. Translation: CASSGFGGETQYF.

This clonotype was picked up many times. For the CDR3, the DNA is TGTGCCACCAGCAGAGGGACTAGCGGGAGGCGTATCGACGAGCAGTACTTC. Protein product: CATSRGTSGRRIDEQYF. The chain joins TRBV15 to TRBJ2-7, with 14 bases that match TRBD2. The CDR3 runs 17 residues. CDR1 LNHNV and CDR2 YYDKDF come from the germline V gene (reference sequence). The V gene end was trimmed by 1 base and the J gene end by 5 bases; junction bases not matched to a gene: 7.

This sequence joins TRBV11-3 and TRBJ2-1; no clear D. In germline, CDR1 is SGHNT, CDR2 YENEEA. The CDR3 runs 11 residues. V dropped 8 bases and J dropped 4 bases, with 6 bases sitting between them. The CDR3 DNA is TGTGCCAGCGGGGAATACAATGAGCAGTTCTTC. Amino acid sequence: CASGEYNEQFF.

CDR3 loop: CAWSAGAGPLEQYF. The CDR3 DNA is TGTGCCTGGAGTGCCGGGGCAGGGCCCCTCGAGCAGTACTTC. The J gene is TRBJ2-7, the V gene TRBV30; D tentatively fits TRBD1 or TRBD2 (5 bases each). V lost 1 base to trimming and J lost 6 bases, with 16 bases between them. This CDR3 spans 14 amino acids. In germline, CDR1 is GTSNPN, CDR2 SVGIG (reference sequence).

The table lists this clonotype with many counts. CDR3 amino acids: CSAYPHRNSYEQYF. CDR3 bases: TGCAGTGCGTATCCTCACAGGAATTCCTACGAGCAGTACTTC. The chain employs TRBV20-1 and TRBJ2-7; the D gene is possibly TRBD1 (5 bases). The V gene lost 6 bases and the J gene lost 1 base, with 16 bases spanning the gap. Germline loops: CDR1 DFQATT, CDR2 SNEGSKA (reference sequence). The CDR3 length is 14 residues.

The chain joins TRBV20-1 to TRBJ2-7; D gene unclear. The CDR3 is made up of 12 amino acids. V was pared by 5 bases and J by 3 bases, with 11 bases between. Germline assignment: CDR1 DFQATT and CDR2 SNEGSKA (reference sequence). The CDR3, as DNA: TGCAGTGCTGGCCTGTCCAACTACGAGCAGTACTTC. Its translation: CSAGLSNYEQYF.

This clonotype was found many times. The V and J genes are TRBV10-3 and TRBJ2-3; D unclear. Trimming cost V 4 bases and J 4 bases, with 3 bases left between them. Germline V CDR1 and CDR2: ENHRY, SYGVKD. CDR3 length equals 11 residues. The CDR3 DNA reads TGTGCCATCAGTGTATCAGATACGCAGTATTTT. Its translation is CAISVSDTQYF.

In the case of this clonotype: Possible read error: a much larger clone is one base away. J is TRBJ2-5 and V is TRBV27; 10 positions agree with TRBD2. The J segment lost 3 bases and the V segment lost 5 bases, leaving 12 bases of the junction unmatched. Germline lookup yields CDR1 MNHEY and CDR2 SMNVEV (reference sequence). The CDR3 spans 17 residues. For the CDR3, the DNA is TGTGCCAGCAGTGATTTCGGGTCTAGCGGGAGTAAAGAGACCCAGTACTTC. Translation: CASSDFGSSGSKETQYF.

Only a few counts were recorded for this clonotype. J is TRBJ1-6 and V is TRBV6-5; TRBD1 agrees at 9 bases. CDR3 length: 16 amino acids. The V segment lost 4 bases and the J segment 11 bases; nucleotides outside the gene matches: 12. CDR1 and CDR2 from the germline V gene are MNHEY and SVGAGI. The CDR3 nucleotides are TGTGCCAGCAGTTCCCGGGACAGGGTGTCGGGGGCACCCCTCCACTTT. It codes for CASSSRDRVSGAPLHF.

The chain has TRBV9 and TRBJ1-1; TRBD1 agrees at 8 bases. The V gene's germline CDR1 is SGDLS and CDR2 YYNGEE. The trim removed 0 bases at V and 5 bases at J, leaving 9 bases unmatched. This CDR3 is 16 amino acids long. The CDR3 region is CASSVGQGLGSTEAFF. CDR3 bases: TGTGCCAGCAGCGTAGGACAGGGGCTTGGATCGACTGAAGCTTTCTTT.

This clonotype was observed many times. The rearrangement links TRBV7-9 to TRBJ1-6; D is possibly TRBD1 (5 bases). The CDR3 covers 13 residues. From germline, CDR1 is SEHNR and CDR2 FQNEAQ (reference sequence). The germline V and J ends were trimmed by 5 bases and 5 bases, with 7 bases remaining between them. The CDR3 DNA is TGTGCCAGCAGCCGACAGAATAATTCACCCCTCCACTTT. This encodes CASSRQNNSPLHF.

J is TRBJ2-7 and V is TRBV29-1; 15 nucleotides agree with TRBD2. Looked up from germline, CDR1 is SQVTM and CDR2 is ANQGSEA. J gave up 5 bases and V 3 bases, and 8 bases lay outside the gene matches. The CDR3 extends over 16 amino acids. Written as DNA, the CDR3 is TGCAGCGTTGAGGGACCAGGACTAGCGGGGGGGAACGAGCAGTACTTC. This encodes CSVEGPGLAGGNEQYF.